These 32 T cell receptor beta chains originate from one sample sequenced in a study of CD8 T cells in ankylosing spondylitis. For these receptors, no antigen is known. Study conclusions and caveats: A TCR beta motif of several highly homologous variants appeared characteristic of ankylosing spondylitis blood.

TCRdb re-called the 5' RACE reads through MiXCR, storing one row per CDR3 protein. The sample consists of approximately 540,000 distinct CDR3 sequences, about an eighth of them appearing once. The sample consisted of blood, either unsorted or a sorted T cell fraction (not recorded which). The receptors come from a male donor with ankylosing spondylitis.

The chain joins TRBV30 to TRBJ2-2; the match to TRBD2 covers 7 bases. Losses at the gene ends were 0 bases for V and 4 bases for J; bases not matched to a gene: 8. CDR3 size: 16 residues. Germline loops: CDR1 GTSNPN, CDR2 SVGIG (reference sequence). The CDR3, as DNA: TGTGCCTGGAGTGTATGGGGGAGGGGTGGCACCGGGGAGCTGTTTTTT. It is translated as CAWSVWGRGGTGELFF.

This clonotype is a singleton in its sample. CDR3: CSAPPGSGVQETQYF. The CDR3 bases are TGCAGTGCTCCTCCGGGTAGCGGGGTGCAAGAGACCCAGTACTTC. This chain joins TRBV20-1 and TRBJ2-5, with TRBD2 matching over 8 bases. Unmatched junction bases numbered 10, after V lost 5 bases and J lost 2 bases. The CDR3 sequence is 15 residues long. Germline loops: CDR1 DFQATT, CDR2 SNEGSKA (reference sequence).

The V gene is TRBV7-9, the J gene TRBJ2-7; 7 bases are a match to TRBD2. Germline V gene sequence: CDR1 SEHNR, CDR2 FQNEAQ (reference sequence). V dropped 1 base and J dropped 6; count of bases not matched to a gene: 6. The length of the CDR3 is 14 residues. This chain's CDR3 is CASSLGAGVGEQYV. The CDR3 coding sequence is TGTGCCAGCAGCTTAGGTGCGGGAGTGGGCGAGCAGTACGTC.

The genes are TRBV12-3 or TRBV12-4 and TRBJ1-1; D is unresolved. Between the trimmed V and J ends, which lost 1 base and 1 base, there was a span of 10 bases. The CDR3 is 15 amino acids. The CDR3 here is CASSLGSRQNTEAFF. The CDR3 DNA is TGTGCCAGCAGTTTAGGGTCTAGGCAGAACACTGAAGCTTTCTTT.

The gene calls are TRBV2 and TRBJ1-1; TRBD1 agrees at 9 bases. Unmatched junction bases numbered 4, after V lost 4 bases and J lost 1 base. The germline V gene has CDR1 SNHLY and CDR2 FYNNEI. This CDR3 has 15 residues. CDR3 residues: CASSGGTGRNTEAFF. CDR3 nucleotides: TGTGCCAGCAGTGGGGGGACAGGGCGGAACACTGAAGCTTTCTTT.

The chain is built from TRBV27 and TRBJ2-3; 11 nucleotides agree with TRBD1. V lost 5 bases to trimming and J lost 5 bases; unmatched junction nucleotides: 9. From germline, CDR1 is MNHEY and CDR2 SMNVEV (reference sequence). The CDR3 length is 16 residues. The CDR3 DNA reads TGTGCCAGCAGTGGCCGGACAGGGGGCAGGGGAGATACGCAGTATTTT. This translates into CASSGRTGGRGDTQYF.

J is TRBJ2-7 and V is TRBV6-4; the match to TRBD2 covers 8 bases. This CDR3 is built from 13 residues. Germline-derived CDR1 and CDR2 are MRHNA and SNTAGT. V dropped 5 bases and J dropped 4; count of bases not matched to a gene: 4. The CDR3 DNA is TGTGCCAGCAGTTCCCTAGCGGGTTACGAGCAGTACTTC. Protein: CASSSLAGYEQYF.

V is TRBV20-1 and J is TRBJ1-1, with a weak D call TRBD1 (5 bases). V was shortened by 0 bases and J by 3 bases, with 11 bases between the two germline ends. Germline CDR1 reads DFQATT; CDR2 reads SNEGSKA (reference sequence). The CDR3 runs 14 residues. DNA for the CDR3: TGCAGTGCTAGAGATTATAGGGGTGACACTGAAGCTTTCTTT. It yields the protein CSARDYRGDTEAFF.

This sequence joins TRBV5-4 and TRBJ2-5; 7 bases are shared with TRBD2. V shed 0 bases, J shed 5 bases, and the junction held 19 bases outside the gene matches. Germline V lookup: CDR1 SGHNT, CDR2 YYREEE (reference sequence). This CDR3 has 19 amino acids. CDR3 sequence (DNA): TGTGCCAGCAGCTTGGCCCTCCAGCGGCGAGCGGGACGAAGGGAGACCCAGTACTTC. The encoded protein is CASSLALQRRAGRRETQYF.

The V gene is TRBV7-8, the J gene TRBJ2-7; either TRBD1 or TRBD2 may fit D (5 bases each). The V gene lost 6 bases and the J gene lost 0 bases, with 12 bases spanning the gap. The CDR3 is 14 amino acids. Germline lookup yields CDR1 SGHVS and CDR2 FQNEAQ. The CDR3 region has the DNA TGTGCCAGCAGTCCGGGACCGAGCTCCTACGAGCAGTACTTC. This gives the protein CASSPGPSSYEQYF.

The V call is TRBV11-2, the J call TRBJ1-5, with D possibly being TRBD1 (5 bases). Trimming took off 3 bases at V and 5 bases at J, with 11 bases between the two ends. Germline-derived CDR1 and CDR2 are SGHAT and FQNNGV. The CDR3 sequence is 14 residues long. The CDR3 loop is CASSFERGDQPQHF. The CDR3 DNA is TGTGCCAGCAGCTTCGAGAGGGGAGATCAGCCCCAGCATTTT.

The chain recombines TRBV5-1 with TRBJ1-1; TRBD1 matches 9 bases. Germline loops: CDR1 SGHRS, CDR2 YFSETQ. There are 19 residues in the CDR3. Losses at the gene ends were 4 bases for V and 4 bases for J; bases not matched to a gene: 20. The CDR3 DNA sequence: TGCGCCAGCAGCCCGCCTAAAACCGGGACAGGGTATGCCGGCACTGAAGCTTTCTTT. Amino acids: CASSPPKTGTGYAGTEAFF.

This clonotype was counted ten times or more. DNA for the CDR3: TGCGCCAGCAGCTTACAGGGGGTCGACACCGGGGAGCTGTTTTTT. Encoded protein: CASSLQGVDTGELFF. This chain links TRBV5-1 with TRBJ2-2; 8 bases fit TRBD1. With V trimmed by 2 bases and J by 3 bases, 3 bases remained unmatched. This CDR3 comprises 15 residues. Germline lookup yields CDR1 SGHRS and CDR2 YFSETQ.

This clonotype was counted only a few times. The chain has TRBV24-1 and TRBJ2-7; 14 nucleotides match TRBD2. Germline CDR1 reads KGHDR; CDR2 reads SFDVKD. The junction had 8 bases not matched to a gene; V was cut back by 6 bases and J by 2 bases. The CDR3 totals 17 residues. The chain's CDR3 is CATSQGTSGSCPYEQYV. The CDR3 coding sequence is TGTGCCACCAGTCAGGGGACTAGCGGGAGTTGTCCCTACGAGCAGTACGTC.

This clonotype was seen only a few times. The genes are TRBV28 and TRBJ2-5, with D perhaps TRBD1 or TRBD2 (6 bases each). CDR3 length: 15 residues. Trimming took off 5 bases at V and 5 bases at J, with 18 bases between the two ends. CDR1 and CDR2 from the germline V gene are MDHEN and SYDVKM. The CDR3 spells CASSRAVGGFETQYF. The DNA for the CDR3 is TGTGCCAGCAGTCGAGCAGTAGGGGGGTTCGAGACCCAGTACTTC.

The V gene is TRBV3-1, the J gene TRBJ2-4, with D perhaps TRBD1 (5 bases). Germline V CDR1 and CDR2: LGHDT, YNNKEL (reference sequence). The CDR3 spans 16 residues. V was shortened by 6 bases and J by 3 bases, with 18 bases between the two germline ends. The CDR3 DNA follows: TGTGCCAGCAGAGGATCCCCCCAGGGTAGCAAAAACATTCAGTACTTC. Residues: CASRGSPQGSKNIQYF.

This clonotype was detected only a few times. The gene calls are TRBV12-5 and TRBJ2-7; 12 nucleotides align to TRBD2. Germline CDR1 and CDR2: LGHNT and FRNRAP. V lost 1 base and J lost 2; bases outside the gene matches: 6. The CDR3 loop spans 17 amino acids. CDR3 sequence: CASGLERLAGATYEQYV. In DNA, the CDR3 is TGTGCTAGTGGTTTGGAACGACTAGCGGGAGCCACCTACGAGCAGTACGTC.

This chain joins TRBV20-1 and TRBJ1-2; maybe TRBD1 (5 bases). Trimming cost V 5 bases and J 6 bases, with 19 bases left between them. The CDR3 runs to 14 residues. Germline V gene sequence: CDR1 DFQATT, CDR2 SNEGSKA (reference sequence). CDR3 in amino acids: CSAPQTDGGDGYTF. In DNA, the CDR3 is TGCAGTGCTCCCCAGACCGACGGGGGGGATGGCTACACCTTC.

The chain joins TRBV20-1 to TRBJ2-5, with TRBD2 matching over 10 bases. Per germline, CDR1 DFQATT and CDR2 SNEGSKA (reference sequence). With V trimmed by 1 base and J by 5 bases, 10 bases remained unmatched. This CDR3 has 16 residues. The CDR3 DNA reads TGCAGTGCTAGAGGGGGGAAAGCGGGAGGGCGGGAGACCCAGTACTTC. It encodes CSARGGKAGGRETQYF.

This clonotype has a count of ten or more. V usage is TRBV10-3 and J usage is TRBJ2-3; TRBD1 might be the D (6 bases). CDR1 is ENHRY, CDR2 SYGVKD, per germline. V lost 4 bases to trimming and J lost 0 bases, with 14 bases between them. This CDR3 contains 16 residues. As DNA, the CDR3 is TGTGCCATCAGTGTGGGACAACTGACTAGCACAGATACGCAGTATTTT. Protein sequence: CAISVGQLTSTDTQYF.

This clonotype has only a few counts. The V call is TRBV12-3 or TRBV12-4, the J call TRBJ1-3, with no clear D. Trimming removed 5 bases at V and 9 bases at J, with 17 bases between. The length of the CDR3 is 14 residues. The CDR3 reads CASSPPQGPFTIYF. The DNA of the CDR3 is TGTGCCAGCAGTCCCCCACAAGGCCCCTTCACCATATATTTT.

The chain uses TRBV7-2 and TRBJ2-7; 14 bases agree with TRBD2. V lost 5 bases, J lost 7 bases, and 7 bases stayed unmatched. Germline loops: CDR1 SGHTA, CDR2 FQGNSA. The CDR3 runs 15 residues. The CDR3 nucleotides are TGTGCCAGCAGCCCCGGACTAGCGGGAGGCCAAGAGCAGTACTTC. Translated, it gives CASSPGLAGGQEQYF.

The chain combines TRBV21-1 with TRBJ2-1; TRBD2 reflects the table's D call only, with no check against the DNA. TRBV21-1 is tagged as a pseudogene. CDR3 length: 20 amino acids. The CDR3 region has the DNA TGTGCCAGCAGCAAAGGGGGGAGGTCCCCTATGGGGGTCGCCTACAATGAGCAGTTCTTC. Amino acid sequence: CASSKGGRSPMGVAYNEQFF.

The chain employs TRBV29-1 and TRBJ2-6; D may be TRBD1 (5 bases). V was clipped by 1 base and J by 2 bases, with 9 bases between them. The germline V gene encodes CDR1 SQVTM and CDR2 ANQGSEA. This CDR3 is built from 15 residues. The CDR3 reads CSVEVGLTGANVLTF. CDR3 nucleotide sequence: TGCAGCGTTGAAGTGGGGCTGACTGGGGCCAACGTCCTGACTTTC.

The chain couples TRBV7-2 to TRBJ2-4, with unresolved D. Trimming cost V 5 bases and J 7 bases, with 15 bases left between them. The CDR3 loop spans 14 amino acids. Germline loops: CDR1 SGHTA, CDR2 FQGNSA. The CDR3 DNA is TGTGCCAGCAGCCCCACAGTGGAGAGGAACATTCAGTACTTC. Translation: CASSPTVERNIQYF.

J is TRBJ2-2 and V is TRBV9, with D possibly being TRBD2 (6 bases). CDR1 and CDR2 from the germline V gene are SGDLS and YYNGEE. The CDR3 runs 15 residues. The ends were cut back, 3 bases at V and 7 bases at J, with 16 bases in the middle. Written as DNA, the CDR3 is TGTGCCAGCAGCGCCGGGACTTCCAATAACGGGGAGCTGTTTTTT. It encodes CASSAGTSNNGELFF.

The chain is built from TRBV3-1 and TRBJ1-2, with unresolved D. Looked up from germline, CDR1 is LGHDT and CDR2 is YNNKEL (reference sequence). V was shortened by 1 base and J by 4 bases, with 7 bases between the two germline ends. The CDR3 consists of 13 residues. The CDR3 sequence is CASSQGLGYGYTF. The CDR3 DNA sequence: TGTGCCAGCAGCCAAGGGCTGGGCTATGGCTACACCTTC.

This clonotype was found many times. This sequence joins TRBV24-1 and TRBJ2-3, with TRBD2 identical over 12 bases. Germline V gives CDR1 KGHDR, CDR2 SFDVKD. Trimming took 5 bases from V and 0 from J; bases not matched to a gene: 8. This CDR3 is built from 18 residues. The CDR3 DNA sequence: TGTGCCACCAGTGCCCTCGGGACTAGCGGGTCTAGCACAGATACGCAGTATTTT. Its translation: CATSALGTSGSSTDTQYF.

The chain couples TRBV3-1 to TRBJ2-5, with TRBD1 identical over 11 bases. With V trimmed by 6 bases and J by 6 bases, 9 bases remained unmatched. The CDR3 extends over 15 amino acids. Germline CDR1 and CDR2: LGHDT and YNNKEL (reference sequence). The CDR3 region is CASRLRTGGVKTQYF. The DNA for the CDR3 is TGTGCCAGCAGATTAAGGACAGGGGGCGTAAAGACCCAGTACTTC.

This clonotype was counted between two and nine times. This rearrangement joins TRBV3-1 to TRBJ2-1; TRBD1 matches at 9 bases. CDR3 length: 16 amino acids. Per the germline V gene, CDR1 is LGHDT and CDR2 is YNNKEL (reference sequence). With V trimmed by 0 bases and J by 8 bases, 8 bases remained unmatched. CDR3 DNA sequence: TGTGCCAGCAGCCAAGAAAAACAGGGGGCGCGACATGAGCAGTTCTTC. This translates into CASSQEKQGARHEQFF.

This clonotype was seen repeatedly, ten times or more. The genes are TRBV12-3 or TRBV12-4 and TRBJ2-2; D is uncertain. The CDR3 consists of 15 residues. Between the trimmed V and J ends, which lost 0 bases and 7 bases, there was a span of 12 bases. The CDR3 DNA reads TGTGCCAGCAGTTTAGCGCGAGGTCTGAGCGGGGAGCTGTTTTTT. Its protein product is CASSLARGLSGELFF.

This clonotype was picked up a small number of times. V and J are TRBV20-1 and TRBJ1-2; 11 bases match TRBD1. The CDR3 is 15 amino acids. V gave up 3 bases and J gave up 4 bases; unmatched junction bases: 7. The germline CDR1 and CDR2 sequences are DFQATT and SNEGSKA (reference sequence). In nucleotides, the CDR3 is TGCAGTGCTAGTAGGCCGGGACAGGGGGGCTATGGCTACACCTTC. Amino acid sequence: CSASRPGQGGYGYTF.